This T cell receptor beta chain was profiled in a study of STAT5B mutations in CD4+ large granular lymphocyte leukemia. V shed 0 bases and J 6 bases; nucleotides not matched to a gene: 1. The germline V gene has CDR1 SGHRS and CDR2 YFSETQ. The length of the CDR3 is 14 residues. Sequenced by immunoSEQ multiplex PCR; TCRdb stores in-frame clones only, minus some. The repertoire holds tens of thousands of clones, with over 70% as singletons. This clone has only a few counts. The chain employs TRBV5-1 and TRBJ1-5, with 9 bases that match TRBD1. Sequenced input: CD4+ T cells from blood buffy coats. The TCR comes from a human donor in good health. CDR3 amino acids: CASSLGTGAQPQHF. Written as DNA, the CDR3 is TGCGCCAGCAGCTTGGGGACAGGGGCTCAGCCCCAGCATTTT.